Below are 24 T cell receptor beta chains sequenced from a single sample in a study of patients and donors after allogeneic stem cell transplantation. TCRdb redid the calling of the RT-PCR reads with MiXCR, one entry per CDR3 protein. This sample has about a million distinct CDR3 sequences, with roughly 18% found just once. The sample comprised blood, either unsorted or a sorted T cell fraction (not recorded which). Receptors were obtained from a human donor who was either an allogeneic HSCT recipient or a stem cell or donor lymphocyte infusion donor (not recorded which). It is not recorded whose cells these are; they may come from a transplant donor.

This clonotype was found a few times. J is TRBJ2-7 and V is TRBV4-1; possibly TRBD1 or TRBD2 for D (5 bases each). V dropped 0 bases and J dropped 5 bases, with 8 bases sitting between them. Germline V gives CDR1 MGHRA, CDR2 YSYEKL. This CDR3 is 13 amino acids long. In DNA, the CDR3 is TGCGCCAGCAGCCAAGATCGGGGCCACGAGCAGTACTTC. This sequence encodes CASSQDRGHEQYF.

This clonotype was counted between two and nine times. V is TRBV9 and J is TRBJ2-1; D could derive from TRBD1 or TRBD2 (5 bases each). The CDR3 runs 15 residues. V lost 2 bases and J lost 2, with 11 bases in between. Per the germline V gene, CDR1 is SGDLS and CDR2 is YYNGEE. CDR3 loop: CASSVRQTTYNEQFF. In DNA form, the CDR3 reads TGTGCCAGCAGCGTGCGACAGACTACCTACAATGAGCAGTTCTTC.

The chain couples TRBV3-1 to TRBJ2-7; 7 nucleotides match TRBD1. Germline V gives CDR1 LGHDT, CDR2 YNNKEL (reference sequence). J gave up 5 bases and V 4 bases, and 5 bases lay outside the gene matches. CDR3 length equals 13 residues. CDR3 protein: CASSPGQVDEQYF. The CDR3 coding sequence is TGTGCCAGCAGCCCCGGACAGGTCGACGAGCAGTACTTC.

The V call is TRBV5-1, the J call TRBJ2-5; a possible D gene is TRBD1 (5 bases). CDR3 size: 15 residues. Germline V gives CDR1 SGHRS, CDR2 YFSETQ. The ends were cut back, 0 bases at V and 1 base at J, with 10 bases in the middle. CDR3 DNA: TGCGCCAGCAGCTTGGAGGGGCCCACCCAAGAGACCCAGTACTTC. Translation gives CASSLEGPTQETQYF.

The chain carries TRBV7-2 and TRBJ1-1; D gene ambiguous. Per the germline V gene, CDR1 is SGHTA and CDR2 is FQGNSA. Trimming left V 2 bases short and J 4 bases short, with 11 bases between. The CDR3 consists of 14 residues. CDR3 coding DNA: TGTGCCAGCAGCTTACGGGGTATGATCACTGAAGCTTTCTTT. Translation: CASSLRGMITEAFF.

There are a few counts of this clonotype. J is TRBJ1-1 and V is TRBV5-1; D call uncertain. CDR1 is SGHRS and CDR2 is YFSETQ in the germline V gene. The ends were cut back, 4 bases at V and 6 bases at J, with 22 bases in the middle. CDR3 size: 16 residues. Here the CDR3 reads CASSPVMPGTGAEAFF. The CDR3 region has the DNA TGCGCCAGCAGCCCGGTTATGCCTGGAACGGGCGCTGAAGCTTTCTTT.

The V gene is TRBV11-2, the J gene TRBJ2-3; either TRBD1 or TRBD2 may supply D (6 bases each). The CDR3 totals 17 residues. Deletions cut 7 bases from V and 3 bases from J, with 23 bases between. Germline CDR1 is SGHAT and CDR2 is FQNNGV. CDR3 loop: CASNLYSSWGATDTQYF. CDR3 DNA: TGTGCCAGCAACTTGTACTCTAGCTGGGGGGCTACAGATACGCAGTATTTT.

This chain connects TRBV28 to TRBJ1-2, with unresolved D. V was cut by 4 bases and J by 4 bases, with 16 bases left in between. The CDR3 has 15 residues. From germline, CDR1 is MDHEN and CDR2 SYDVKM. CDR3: CASSSRKTTLYGYTF. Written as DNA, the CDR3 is TGTGCCAGCAGTTCCCGTAAGACTACCCTCTATGGCTACACCTTC.

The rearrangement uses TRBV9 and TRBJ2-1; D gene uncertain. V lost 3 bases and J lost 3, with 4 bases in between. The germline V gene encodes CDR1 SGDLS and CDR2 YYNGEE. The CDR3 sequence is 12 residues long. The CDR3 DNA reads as TGTGCCAGCAGCGAAAACTACAATGAGCAGTTCTTC. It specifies CASSENYNEQFF.

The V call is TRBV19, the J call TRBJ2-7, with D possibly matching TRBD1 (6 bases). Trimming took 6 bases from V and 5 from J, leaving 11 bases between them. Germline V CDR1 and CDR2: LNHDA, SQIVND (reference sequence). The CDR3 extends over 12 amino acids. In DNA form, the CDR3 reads TGTGCCAGTAGACAGGGTGCGGACGAGCAGTACTTC. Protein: CASRQGADEQYF.

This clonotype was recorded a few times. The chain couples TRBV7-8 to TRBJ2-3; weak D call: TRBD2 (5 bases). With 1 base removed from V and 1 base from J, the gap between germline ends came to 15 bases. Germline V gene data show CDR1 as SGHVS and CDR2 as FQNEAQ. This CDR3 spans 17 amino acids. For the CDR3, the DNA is TGTGCCAGCAGCTTAGATTCTGGAGGATTTGGCACAGATACGCAGTATTTT. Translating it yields CASSLDSGGFGTDTQYF.

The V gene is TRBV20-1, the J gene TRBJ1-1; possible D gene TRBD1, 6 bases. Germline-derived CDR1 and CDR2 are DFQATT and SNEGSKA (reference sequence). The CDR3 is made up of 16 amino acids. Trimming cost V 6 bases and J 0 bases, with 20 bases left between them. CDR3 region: CSAKPWGQRMNTEAFF. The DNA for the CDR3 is TGCAGTGCCAAACCTTGGGGGCAGCGCATGAACACTGAAGCTTTCTTT.

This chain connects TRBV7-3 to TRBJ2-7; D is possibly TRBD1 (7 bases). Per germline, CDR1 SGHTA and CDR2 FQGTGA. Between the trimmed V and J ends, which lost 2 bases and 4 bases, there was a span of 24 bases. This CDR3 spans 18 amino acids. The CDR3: CASSLWSGGQVGGYEQYF. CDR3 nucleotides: TGTGCCAGCAGCTTATGGTCGGGCGGACAGGTCGGGGGTTACGAGCAGTACTTC. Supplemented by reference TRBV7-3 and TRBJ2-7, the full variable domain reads GAGVSQTPSNKVTEKGKYVELRCDPISGHTALYWYRQSLGQGPEFLIYFQGTGAADDSGLPNDRFFAVRPEGSVSTLKIQRTERGDSAVYLCASSLWSGGQVGGYEQYFGPGTRLTVT.

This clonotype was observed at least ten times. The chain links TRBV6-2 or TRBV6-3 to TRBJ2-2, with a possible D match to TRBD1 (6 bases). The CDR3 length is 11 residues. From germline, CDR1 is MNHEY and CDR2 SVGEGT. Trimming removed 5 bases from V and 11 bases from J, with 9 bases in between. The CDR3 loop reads CASSRRGELFF. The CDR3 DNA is TGTGCCAGCAGTCGCAGGGGAGAGCTGTTTTTT.

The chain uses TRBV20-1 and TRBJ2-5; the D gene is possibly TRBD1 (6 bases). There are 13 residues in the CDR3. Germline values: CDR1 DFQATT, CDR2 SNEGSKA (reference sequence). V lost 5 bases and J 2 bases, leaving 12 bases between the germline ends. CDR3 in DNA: TGCAGTGCTGGGGGCACTTCGCAAGAGACCCAGTACTTC. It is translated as CSAGGTSQETQYF.

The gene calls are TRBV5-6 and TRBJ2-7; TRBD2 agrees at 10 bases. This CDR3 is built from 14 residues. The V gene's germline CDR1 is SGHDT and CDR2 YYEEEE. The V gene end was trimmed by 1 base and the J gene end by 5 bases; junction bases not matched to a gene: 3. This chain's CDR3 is CASSLSGRADEQYF. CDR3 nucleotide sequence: TGTGCCAGCAGCTTGAGCGGGAGGGCCGACGAGCAGTACTTC.

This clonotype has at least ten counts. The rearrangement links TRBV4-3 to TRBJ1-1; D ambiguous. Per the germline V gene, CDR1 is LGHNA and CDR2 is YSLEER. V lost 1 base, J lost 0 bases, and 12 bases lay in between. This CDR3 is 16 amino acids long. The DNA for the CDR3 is TGCGCCAGCAGCCAAGGTAGTGCGGGGATGAACACTGAAGCTTTCTTT. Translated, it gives CASSQGSAGMNTEAFF.

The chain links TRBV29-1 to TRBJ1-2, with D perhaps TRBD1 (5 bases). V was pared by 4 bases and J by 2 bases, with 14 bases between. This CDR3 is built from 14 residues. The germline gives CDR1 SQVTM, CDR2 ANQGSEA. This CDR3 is CSVANRNQNYGYTF. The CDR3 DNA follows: TGCAGCGTTGCGAACAGGAACCAAAACTATGGCTACACCTTC.

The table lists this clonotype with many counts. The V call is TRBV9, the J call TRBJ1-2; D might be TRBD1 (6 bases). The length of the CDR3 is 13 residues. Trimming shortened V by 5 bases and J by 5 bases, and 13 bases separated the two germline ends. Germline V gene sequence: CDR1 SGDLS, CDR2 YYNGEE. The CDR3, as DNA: TGTGCCAGCAGTGCCACAGGGAGTTATGGCTACACCTTC. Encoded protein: CASSATGSYGYTF.

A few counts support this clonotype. The CDR3 here is CASSLARGGRGFF. The CDR3 region has the DNA TGTGCCAGCAGCTTGGCCAGGGGGGGCCGGGGGTTCTTC. The V and J genes are TRBV5-5 and TRBJ2-1, with D perhaps matching TRBD1 or TRBD2 (7 bases each). Germline lookup yields CDR1 SGHKS and CDR2 YYEKEE (reference sequence). The germline V and J ends were trimmed by 0 bases and 15 bases, with 16 bases remaining between them. The CDR3 contains 13 residues. Supplemented by reference TRBV5-5 and TRBJ2-1, the full variable domain reads DAGVTQSPTHLIKTRGQQVTLRCSPISGHKSVSWYQQVLGQGPQFIFQYYEKEERGRGNFPDRFSARQFPNYSSELNVNALLLGDSALYLCASSLARGGRGFFGPGTRLTVL.

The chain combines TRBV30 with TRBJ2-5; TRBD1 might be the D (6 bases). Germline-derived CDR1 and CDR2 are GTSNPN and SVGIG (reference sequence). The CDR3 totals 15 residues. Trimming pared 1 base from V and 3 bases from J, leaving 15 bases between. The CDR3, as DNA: TGTGCCTGGAGTGAAAACAGGGTTTGGAAAGAGACCCAGTACTTC. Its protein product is CAWSENRVWKETQYF.

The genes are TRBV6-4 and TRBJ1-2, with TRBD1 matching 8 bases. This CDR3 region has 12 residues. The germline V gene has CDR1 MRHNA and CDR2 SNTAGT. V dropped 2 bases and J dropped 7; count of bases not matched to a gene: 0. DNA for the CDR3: TGTGCCAGCAGTGACGACAGGGGTGGCTACACCTTC. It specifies CASSDDRGGYTF.

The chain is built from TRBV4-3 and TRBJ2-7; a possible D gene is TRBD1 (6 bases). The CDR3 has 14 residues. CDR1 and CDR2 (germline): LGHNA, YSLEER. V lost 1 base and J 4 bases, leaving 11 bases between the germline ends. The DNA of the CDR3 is TGCGCCAGCAGCCAAGTGTCGGACAGATACGAGCAGTACTTC. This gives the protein CASSQVSDRYEQYF.

CDR3 in amino acids: CAGGTVTGELFF. CDR3 nucleotide sequence: TGTGCCGGGGGGACAGTAACCGGGGAGCTGTTTTTT. This chain joins TRBV30 and TRBJ2-2; a weak D match, TRBD1 (7 bases). V lost 8 bases to trimming and J lost 5 bases, with 12 bases between them. The CDR3 covers 12 residues. Germline V lookup: CDR1 GTSNPN, CDR2 SVGIG (reference sequence).